A single sample is the source of the 21 T cell receptor beta chains below, sequenced in a study of T-cell reconstitution after alpha-beta-depleted transplantation in children. TCRbeta library preparation incorporated unique molecular identifiers. TCRdb reanalysed the PCR reads using MiXCR and keeps one entry per CDR3 protein. This sample has around 420,000 distinct CDR3 sequences, with roughly 15% found just once. The sequencing used PBMCs, mostly from graft donor cells, collected 360 days after TCRalphabeta/CD19-depleted stem cell transplant. Receptor source: a boy in the first two years of life who had a stem cell transplant for Wiskott-Aldrich syndrome, so the T cells may come from the graft donor.

This chain connects TRBV24-1 to TRBJ2-5; tentatively, D is TRBD2 (6 bases). Germline V CDR1 and CDR2: KGHDR, SFDVKD. The V gene lost 9 bases and the J gene lost 5 bases, with 12 bases spanning the gap. The CDR3 sequence is 12 residues long. Here the CDR3 DNA reads TGTGCCACCGAGGACTATAGGGAGACCCAGTACTTC. Its protein is CATEDYRETQYF.

The chain carries TRBV25-1 and TRBJ2-7; 7 nucleotides align to TRBD1. CDR3 length: 16 amino acids. V shed 5 bases, J shed 0 bases, and the junction held 10 bases outside the gene matches. CDR1 is MGHDK, CDR2 SYGVNS, per germline. CDR3 sequence reads: CASSKFTGANSYEQYF. The CDR3 region has the DNA TGTGCCAGCAGTAAATTTACAGGGGCTAACTCCTACGAGCAGTACTTC.

In this sample, this clonotype turned up many times. This chain links TRBV5-6 with TRBJ1-2, with D unclear. V was trimmed by 1 base and J by 4 bases, leaving 8 bases between them. This CDR3 is built from 13 residues. CDR1 is SGHDT, CDR2 YYEEEE, per germline. CDR3 in DNA: TGTGCCAGCAGCTTGACGCGGATCTATGGCTACACCTTC. It yields the protein CASSLTRIYGYTF.

The V gene is TRBV5-1, the J gene TRBJ2-7, with D possibly matching TRBD2 (5 bases). Per the germline V gene, CDR1 is SGHRS and CDR2 is YFSETQ. V was pared by 0 bases and J by 2 bases, with 12 bases between. The CDR3 runs 15 residues. The CDR3 sequence: CASSLAPGFAYEQYF. The DNA of the CDR3 is TGCGCCAGCAGCTTGGCCCCGGGGTTCGCCTACGAGCAGTACTTC.

This clonotype appeared a few times. V usage is TRBV24-1 and J usage is TRBJ2-1; D remains unclear. There are 13 residues in the CDR3. V was cut by 5 bases and J by 6 bases, with 10 bases left in between. In germline, CDR1 is KGHDR, CDR2 SFDVKD. The CDR3 here is CATSVIFGNEQFF. The CDR3, as DNA: TGTGCCACCAGTGTCATATTTGGCAATGAGCAGTTCTTC.

The CDR3, as DNA: TGCGCCAGCAGCCAAGAGAGCAGGGGGGTTAATTCACCCCTCCACTTT. It yields the protein CASSQESRGVNSPLHF. The chain is built from TRBV4-1 and TRBJ1-6, with 7 bases identical to TRBD1. J lost 6 bases, V lost 0 bases, and 5 bases had no gene match. The CDR3 loop spans 16 amino acids. Germline lookup yields CDR1 MGHRA and CDR2 YSYEKL.

The chain is built from TRBV2 and TRBJ1-3, with D unresolved. The CDR3 spans 14 residues. With 3 bases removed from V and 0 bases from J, the gap between germline ends came to 6 bases. Germline assignment: CDR1 SNHLY and CDR2 FYNNEI. The DNA for the CDR3 is TGTGCCAGCAGTGACGGAACCTCTGGAAACACCATATATTTT. Translation gives CASSDGTSGNTIYF.

This clonotype appeared a few times. The gene calls are TRBV20-1 and TRBJ2-7; 7 nucleotides match TRBD1. This CDR3 is built from 15 residues. V lost 2 bases, J lost 2 bases, and 9 bases stayed unmatched. Germline loops: CDR1 DFQATT, CDR2 SNEGSKA (reference sequence). The CDR3 DNA sequence: TGCAGTGCTAGAAACAGGGGAGAAGGAGCCTACGAGCAGTACTTC. The encoded protein is CSARNRGEGAYEQYF.

The chain is built from TRBV20-1 and TRBJ2-5; D possibly uses TRBD1 or TRBD2 (5 bases each). This CDR3 region has 13 residues. CDR1 and CDR2 (germline): DFQATT, SNEGSKA (reference sequence). Trimming stripped 7 bases from V and 0 bases from J, with 12 bases between. The CDR3 here is CSGSGTYQETQYF. CDR3 DNA: TGCAGTGGTAGTGGGACGTACCAAGAGACCCAGTACTTC.

This sequence joins TRBV6-5 and TRBJ2-1, with D unclear. The germline V gene has CDR1 MNHEY and CDR2 SVGAGI. Trimming pared 4 bases from V and 1 base from J, leaving 14 bases between. The CDR3 consists of 16 residues. The CDR3 spells CASSSQRPESYNEQFF. The CDR3, as DNA: TGTGCCAGCAGTTCCCAAAGACCGGAATCCTACAATGAGCAGTTCTTC.

Only a few counts were recorded for this clonotype. This CDR3 reads CASSSELAPDTQYF. CDR3 bases: TGTGCCAGCAGTTCCGAACTAGCCCCAGATACGCAGTATTTT. The chain recombines TRBV12-3 or TRBV12-4 with TRBJ2-3; TRBD2 might be the D (6 bases). Trimming stripped 4 bases from V and 4 bases from J, with 12 bases between. The CDR3 runs 14 residues.

V and J are TRBV12-3 or TRBV12-4 and TRBJ1-2, with 9 bases matching TRBD1. Losses at the gene ends were 5 bases for V and 14 bases for J; bases not matched to a gene: 9. The CDR3 has 12 residues. The CDR3 sequence: CASSGSQGARTF. The DNA for the CDR3 is TGTGCCAGCAGTGGCTCACAGGGGGCGCGGACCTTC.

This clonotype was detected a few times. This sequence joins TRBV25-1 and TRBJ2-1; D is possibly TRBD2 (6 bases). CDR1 is MGHDK, CDR2 SYGVNS, per germline. V gave up 3 bases and J gave up 10 bases, with 16 bases separating them. This CDR3 spans 14 amino acids. For the CDR3, the DNA is TGTGCCAGCAGTGATTATCTAGCGACGGGCGAGCAGTTCTTC. Encoded protein: CASSDYLATGEQFF.

This clonotype was counted between two and nine times. The rearrangement joins TRBV18 to TRBJ2-7; no clear D. With 2 bases removed from V and 0 bases from J, the gap between germline ends came to 11 bases. The CDR3 contains 15 residues. Germline CDR1 is KGHSH and CDR2 is LQKENI. The CDR3 DNA reads TGTGCCAGCTCACCAGGACCCATGAGCTCCTACGAGCAGTACTTC. Protein sequence: CASSPGPMSSYEQYF.

This clonotype was counted only a few times. The chain uses TRBV7-2 and TRBJ2-1; TRBD1 matches 10 bases. Germline lookup yields CDR1 SGHTA and CDR2 FQGNSA. The CDR3 runs 15 residues. V trimming: 7 bases; J trimming: 3 bases; junction bases outside the gene matches: 6. CDR3 loop: CASTPTGGVYNEQFF. The CDR3 DNA reads as TGTGCCAGCACCCCGACAGGGGGCGTCTACAATGAGCAGTTCTTC.

The chain combines TRBV4-1 with TRBJ2-1, with 8 bases aligning to TRBD2. The CDR3 is made up of 15 amino acids. V shed 3 bases and J 4 bases; nucleotides not matched to a gene: 5. Germline V gene data show CDR1 as MGHRA and CDR2 as YSYEKL. CDR3 nucleotides: TGCGCCAGCAGCCAGTGGCGGGGGGCTTACAATGAGCAGTTCTTC. Translated, it gives CASSQWRGAYNEQFF.

This clonotype occurred a few times. The chain is built from TRBV10-3 and TRBJ2-2; 9 bases fit TRBD1. Germline loops: CDR1 ENHRY, CDR2 SYGVKD. The CDR3 has 15 amino acids. V trimming: 5 bases; J trimming: 1 base; junction bases outside the gene matches: 2. The CDR3 sequence is CAISPGQGNTGELFF. CDR3 DNA: TGTGCCATCAGTCCGGGACAGGGGAACACCGGGGAGCTGTTTTTT.

This chain connects TRBV12-3 or TRBV12-4 to TRBJ2-6, with no clear D. This CDR3 has 16 residues. The V end was cut by 3 bases, the J end by 2 bases, with 11 bases between. Here the CDR3 reads CASSFFFGTGANVLTF. CDR3 nucleotide sequence: TGTGCCAGCAGTTTCTTTTTTGGGACTGGGGCCAACGTCCTGACTTTC.

The chain uses TRBV6-1 and TRBJ2-2; TRBD1 might be the D (5 bases). The CDR3 spans 13 residues. V was pared by 6 bases and J by 3 bases, with 8 bases between. Germline assignment: CDR1 MNHNS and CDR2 SASEGT. CDR3 in amino acids: CASRGLDTGELFF. CDR3 DNA: TGTGCCAGCAGGGGGCTAGACACCGGGGAGCTGTTTTTT.

This clonotype was picked up a small number of times. This chain joins TRBV5-1 and TRBJ2-7; maybe TRBD1 (6 bases). Deletions cut 5 bases from V and 7 bases from J, with 13 bases between. The CDR3 runs to 12 residues. From germline, CDR1 is SGHRS and CDR2 YFSETQ. CDR3 loop: CASSRNREEQYF. The DNA for the CDR3 is TGCGCCAGCAGTAGAAACAGGGAAGAGCAGTACTTC. The entire variable domain, with the rest obtained from reference TRBV5-1 and TRBJ2-7, is as follows: KAGVTQTPRYLIKTRGQQVTLSCSPISGHRSVSWYQQTPGQGLQFLFEYFSETQRNKGNFPGRFSGRQFSNSRSEMNVSTLELGDSALYLCASSRNREEQYFGPGTRLTVT.

This chain links TRBV7-2 with TRBJ2-4; D is uncertain. The V and J ends lost 0 bases and 11 bases respectively, with 5 bases between them. Germline-derived CDR1 and CDR2 are SGHTA and FQGNSA. The CDR3 loop spans 11 amino acids. The CDR3 sequence: CASSLAHVQYF. DNA of the CDR3: TGTGCCAGCAGCTTAGCGCATGTTCAGTACTTC.